The 26 T cell receptor beta chains listed next were all sequenced from one sample in a study of cytomegalovirus exposure and HLA in healthy donors. Primers for the PCR totalled 60 Vbeta and 13 Jbeta. TCRdb keeps only in-frame clones here, not all; method: immunoSEQ multiplex PCR. The sample holds 110,000 or so clones; 70% to 80% are singletons and the top ten take 15% to 20%. The sequenced material came from PBMCs. The receptor source for this set is a middle-aged man in good health and CMV-seropositive.

The gene calls are TRBV28 and TRBJ2-1; a possible D gene is TRBD2 (6 bases). V was clipped by 8 bases and J by 9 bases, with 14 bases between them. The germline V gene has CDR1 MDHEN and CDR2 SYDVKM. The CDR3 sequence is 12 residues long. The CDR3 DNA reads as TGTGCCAGCCGGATGGAGGGCCCTGAGCAGTTCTTC. The encoded protein is CASRMEGPEQFF.

The chain carries TRBV7-2 and TRBJ2-7, with 12 bases aligning to TRBD2. The CDR3 is 15 residues long. V trimming: 3 bases; J trimming: 2 bases; junction bases outside the gene matches: 2. Germline assignment: CDR1 SGHTA and CDR2 FQGNSA. In nucleotides, the CDR3 is TGTGCCAGCAGCTTGGGACTAGCGGGTACCTACGAGCAGTACTTC. Residues: CASSLGLAGTYEQYF.

The CDR3 reads CASSSYRDRLNEKLFF. The CDR3 bases are TGTGCCAGCAGCTCCTACCGGGACAGACTAAATGAAAAACTGTTTTTT. The V call is TRBV7-9, the J call TRBJ1-4; TRBD1 aligns across 7 bases. Germline V lookup: CDR1 SEHNR, CDR2 FQNEAQ (reference sequence). The CDR3 runs 16 residues. J gave up 5 bases and V 4 bases, and 10 bases lay outside the gene matches.

V is TRBV28 and J is TRBJ2-6; 7 bases fit TRBD1. The V segment lost 4 bases and the J segment 0 bases; nucleotides outside the gene matches: 3. CDR3 length equals 16 residues. The germline CDR1 and CDR2 sequences are MDHEN and SYDVKM. CDR3: CASSSAGGSGANVLTF. CDR3 nucleotide sequence: TGTGCCAGCAGTTCGGCAGGGGGCTCTGGGGCCAACGTCCTGACTTTC.

This chain links TRBV5-5 with TRBJ2-7; TRBD1 aligns across 9 bases. The J segment lost 6 bases and the V segment lost 3 bases, leaving 10 bases of the junction unmatched. This CDR3 comprises 15 residues. The germline CDR1 and CDR2 sequences are SGHKS and YYEKEE (reference sequence). The CDR3 loop reads CASSSPGQGDSEQYF. For the CDR3, the DNA is TGTGCCAGCAGCTCACCGGGACAGGGAGACAGCGAGCAGTACTTC. Based on the CDR3 plus reference TRBV5-5 and TRBJ2-7, the full variable domain is DAGVTQSPTHLIKTRGQQVTLRCSPISGHKSVSWYQQVLGQGPQFIFQYYEKEERGRGNFPDRFSARQFPNYSSELNVNALLLGDSALYLCASSSPGQGDSEQYFGPGTRLTVT.

This rearrangement joins TRBV5-4 to TRBJ1-6, with TRBD1 matching over 10 bases. After removal of 5 bases from V and 5 bases from J, the junction contained 4 bases not matched to a gene. Germline assignment: CDR1 SGHNT and CDR2 YYREEE (reference sequence). The CDR3 consists of 15 residues. CDR3 sequence reads: CASRPGQGNNSPLHF. CDR3 in DNA: TGTGCCAGCAGACCGGGACAGGGGAATAATTCACCCCTCCACTTT. The full variable domain, its missing parts supplied by reference TRBV5-4 and TRBJ1-6, is ETGVTQSPTHLIKTRGQQVTLRCSSQSGHNTVSWYQQALGQGPQFIFQYYREEENGRGNFPPRFSGLQFPNYSSELNVNALELDDSALYLCASRPGQGNNSPLHFGNGTRLTVT.

This sequence joins TRBV5-1 and TRBJ2-5, with TRBD1 matching over 10 bases. The CDR3 has 14 residues. Germline V gene data show CDR1 as SGHRS and CDR2 as YFSETQ. J gave up 5 bases and V 0 bases, and 1 base lay outside the gene matches. As DNA, the CDR3 is TGCGCCAGCAGCTTGGCGGGACAGGGGGAGACCCAGTACTTC. Amino acids: CASSLAGQGETQYF.

In this sample, this clone turned up a few times. The CDR3 region is CASSYGGDASDGYTF. The CDR3 DNA reads as TGTGCCAGCAGTTATGGCGGCGACGCGAGCGATGGCTACACCTTC. This chain joins TRBV6-5 and TRBJ1-2; D gene ambiguous. V dropped 3 bases and J dropped 6 bases, with 17 bases sitting between them. Germline assignment: CDR1 MNHEY and CDR2 SVGAGI. The CDR3 has 15 amino acids.

The rearrangement joins TRBV6-5 to TRBJ2-5; tentatively, D is TRBD2 (6 bases). The germline V and J ends were trimmed by 4 bases and 9 bases, with 18 bases remaining between them. The CDR3 loop spans 14 amino acids. Germline CDR1 MNHEY, CDR2 SVGAGI. This CDR3 reads CASSSPGADGAQYF. CDR3 DNA sequence: TGTGCCAGCAGTTCACCGGGAGCCGACGGGGCCCAGTACTTC.

The V gene is TRBV11-1, the J gene TRBJ1-1; no reliable D call. The CDR3 consists of 14 residues. Germline V lookup: CDR1 SGHAT, CDR2 FQDESV (reference sequence). Trimming left V 6 bases short and J 3 bases short, with 14 bases between. The CDR3 DNA reads TGTGCCAGCAGTTGGCCGGAGGGAGACACTGAAGCTTTCTTT. This encodes CASSWPEGDTEAFF.

The rearrangement uses TRBV5-6 and TRBJ1-2; D ambiguous. V was cut by 4 bases and J by 6 bases, with 19 bases left in between. There are 15 residues in the CDR3. Germline V lookup: CDR1 SGHDT, CDR2 YYEEEE. The CDR3 bases are TGTGCCAGCAGCGATACTACTCGCGTCCTAGATGGCTACACCTTC. Its protein is CASSDTTRVLDGYTF. The full variable domain, with the rest looked up from reference TRBV5-6 and TRBJ1-2, is DAGVTQSPTHLIKTRGQQVTLRCSPKSGHDTVSWYQQALGQGPQFIFQYYEEEERQRGNFPDRFSGHQFPNYSSELNVNALLLGDSALYLCASSDTTRVLDGYTFGSGTRLTVV.

The chain has TRBV4-3 and TRBJ2-3, with 10 bases aligning to TRBD2. Germline V gives CDR1 LGHNA, CDR2 YSLEER. This CDR3 spans 18 amino acids. V shed 1 base, J shed 2 bases, and the junction held 9 bases outside the gene matches. The CDR3 region has the DNA TGCGCCAGCAGCCAAGTGTGGGGAAGCGGGGGGGCCACAGATACGCAGTATTTT. It encodes CASSQVWGSGGATDTQYF.

J is TRBJ2-1 and V is TRBV7-9, with D perhaps TRBD2 (6 bases). Trimming pared 8 bases from V and 15 bases from J, leaving 26 bases between. From germline, CDR1 is SEHNR and CDR2 FQNEAQ (reference sequence). The CDR3 sequence is 14 residues long. The CDR3 loop reads CASATSYEGLDRFF. The CDR3 DNA follows: TGTGCCAGCGCGACCTCCTACGAGGGACTCGATAGGTTCTTC.

This clone was seen only a few times. The rearrangement joins TRBV11-3 to TRBJ2-3; 16 nucleotides agree with TRBD2. Trimming took 4 bases from V and 6 from J; bases not matched to a gene: 4. The CDR3 spans 16 residues. Germline V gene lookup returns CDR1 SGHNT and CDR2 YENEEA. The CDR3 coding sequence is TGTGCCAGCAGCTCGGGACTAGCGGGAGGGGCGGATACGCAGTATTTT. This sequence encodes CASSSGLAGGADTQYF.

The J gene is TRBJ1-4, the V gene TRBV7-2; a weak D match, TRBD1 (5 bases). V lost 5 bases, J lost 12 bases, and 22 bases lay in between. CDR1 is SGHTA, CDR2 FQGNSA, per germline. The length of the CDR3 is 15 residues. The CDR3, as DNA: TGTGCCAGCAGCCCGACTGGAGGGACCGGAAGAGAACTGTTTTTT. Translation: CASSPTGGTGRELFF.

This chain connects TRBV5-1 to TRBJ2-6, with 7 bases lining up with TRBD1. Trimming removed 4 bases from V and 0 bases from J; junction bases left unmatched: 10. Germline V lookup: CDR1 SGHRS, CDR2 YFSETQ. The CDR3 sequence is 18 residues long. CDR3 bases: TGCGCCAGCAGCAGGGGACAGCCGATGAACTCTGGGGCCAACGTCCTGACTTTC. It is translated as CASSRGQPMNSGANVLTF.

This chain links TRBV20-1 with TRBJ1-5; D not resolved. CDR1 and CDR2 from the germline V gene are DFQATT and SNEGSKA (reference sequence). The CDR3 covers 11 residues. Trimming removed 5 bases at V and 5 bases at J, with 7 bases between. In DNA, the CDR3 is TGCAGTGCTGGCGGTCATCAGCCCCAGCATTTT. This gives the protein CSAGGHQPQHF.

V gene TRBV20-1 combines with J gene TRBJ2-1; D gene unclear. CDR1 and CDR2 from the germline V gene are DFQATT and SNEGSKA (reference sequence). Trimming pared 7 bases from V and 9 bases from J, leaving 10 bases between. CDR3 size: 10 residues. For the CDR3, the DNA is TGCAGTGTCCCGTATCTTGAGCAGTTCTTC. It yields the protein CSVPYLEQFF.

This chain connects TRBV28 to TRBJ1-1, with 10 nucleotides matching TRBD1. The germline gives CDR1 MDHEN, CDR2 SYDVKM. Unmatched junction bases numbered 6, after V lost 3 bases and J lost 11 bases. The CDR3 totals 13 residues. The chain's CDR3 is CASSFATGGFAFF. The DNA for the CDR3 is TGTGCCAGCAGTTTCGCGACAGGGGGCTTTGCTTTCTTT.

This rearrangement joins TRBV28 to TRBJ2-7, with TRBD1 matching over 7 bases. The CDR3 totals 15 residues. From germline, CDR1 is MDHEN and CDR2 SYDVKM. Trimming cost V 6 bases and J 2 bases; bases outside gene matches: 10. DNA of the CDR3: TGTGCCAGCAGGGGAGACAGGGAGCCCCCCTACGAGCAGTACTTC. Protein: CASRGDREPPYEQYF.

The rearrangement links TRBV6-5 to TRBJ1-5, with D possibly TRBD1 on 6 matching bases. Germline loops: CDR1 MNHEY, CDR2 SVGAGI. The CDR3 sequence is 12 residues long. V dropped 5 bases and J dropped 11 bases, with 13 bases sitting between them. CDR3 in amino acids: CASSPGVGAQHF. The CDR3 nucleotides are TGTGCCAGCAGTCCAGGGGTTGGGGCCCAGCATTTT.

The rearrangement links TRBV5-1 to TRBJ2-1, with 9 nucleotides matching TRBD2. With V trimmed by 1 base and J by 9 bases, 17 bases remained unmatched. The CDR3 consists of 18 residues. Germline V gene sequence: CDR1 SGHRS, CDR2 YFSETQ. CDR3 in amino acids: CASSLPPNQAGGSGEQFF. CDR3 nucleotides: TGCGCCAGCAGCTTGCCCCCGAACCAAGCGGGAGGTTCGGGTGAGCAGTTCTTC.

This clone was counted between two and nine times. The V and J genes are TRBV5-6 and TRBJ2-1, with TRBD2 as a possible D gene (6 bases). V lost 0 bases and J lost 8, with 12 bases in between. Germline CDR1 and CDR2: SGHDT and YYEEEE. CDR3 length: 14 amino acids. Here the CDR3 DNA reads TGTGCCAGCAGCTTGGCTGGGGAGGCCTATGAGCAGTTCTTC. Its protein product is CASSLAGEAYEQFF.

This clone was counted only a few times. The genes are TRBV4-3 and TRBJ2-1; possibly TRBD2 for D (7 bases). This CDR3 spans 13 amino acids. Germline values: CDR1 LGHNA, CDR2 YSLEER. The V end lost 5 bases, the J end lost 6 bases, and 11 bases lay between the germline ends. DNA of the CDR3: TGCGCCAGCAGCGGGGGGGCCTTCAATGAGCAGTTCTTC. This sequence encodes CASSGGAFNEQFF.

This rearrangement joins TRBV6-6 to TRBJ1-2; no clear D gene. The germline V gene has CDR1 MNHNY and CDR2 SVGAGI (reference sequence). Trimming stripped 4 bases from V and 0 bases from J, with 15 bases between. This CDR3 region has 16 residues. CDR3: CASSSLRPSSNYGYTF. The CDR3 region has the DNA TGTGCCAGCAGTTCACTACGACCGTCCTCTAACTATGGCTACACCTTC.

CDR3 region: CASSKYPGQRYSGANVLTF. CDR3 coding DNA: TGTGCCAGCAGCAAATACCCAGGACAGAGATACTCTGGGGCCAACGTCCTGACTTTC. This chain links TRBV9 with TRBJ2-6; TRBD1 might be the D (6 bases). CDR1 is SGDLS and CDR2 is YYNGEE in the germline V gene. CDR3 length: 19 amino acids. Trimming took off 4 bases at V and 0 bases at J, with 20 bases between the two ends.